These T cell receptor beta chains were read from a single sample in a study of OX40 agonist ivuxolimab in advanced cancers. Some clones are missing from TCRdb's copy, which holds only in-frame ones; the method was immunoSEQ multiplex PCR. The table includes 100,000 or so clones, around 85% detected once. The sample consisted of CD4+ or CD8+ T cells sorted from blood, taken in a trial of the OX40 agonist ivuxolimab. The origin of the receptors is an adult with an advanced solid tumor such as melanoma, head and neck, liver or kidney cancer. The conserved cysteine and the conserved F or W are not part of the CDR3 here. Fields, in order: J gene, V gene, CDR3 protein.

j_call: TRBJ2-7; v_call: TRBV20-1; cdr3_aa: SARMGVEQY
j_call: TRBJ2-5; v_call: TRBV9; cdr3_aa: ASSLGASRGETQY
j_call: TRBJ2-1; v_call: TRBV7-7; cdr3_aa: ASSLDGSSYNEQF
j_call: TRBJ1-3; v_call: TRBV11-2; cdr3_aa: ASSPDSFPSGNTIY
j_call: TRBJ2-1; v_call: TRBV18; cdr3_aa: ASSRPGLGTSGNPNEQF
j_call: TRBJ1-2; v_call: TRBV7-2; cdr3_aa: ASSQGYYGYT
j_call: TRBJ2-1; v_call: TRBV28; cdr3_aa: ASSLGGGVSYNEQF
j_call: TRBJ2-1; v_call: TRBV25-1; cdr3_aa: ASRGQGPYNEQF
j_call: TRBJ2-1; v_call: TRBV28; cdr3_aa: ASSWTSGSLYNEQF
j_call: TRBJ2-6; v_call: TRBV5-4; cdr3_aa: ASSHRGRAGANVLT
j_call: TRBJ2-1; v_call: TRBV10-3; cdr3_aa: AIIPRVERRYNEQF
j_call: TRBJ2-7; v_call: TRBV11-1; cdr3_aa: ASSFNRDRDYEQY
j_call: TRBJ2-3; v_call: TRBV28; cdr3_aa: ASSLASGGDTQY
j_call: TRBJ2-1; v_call: TRBV5-6; cdr3_aa: ASSLAYNEQF
j_call: .; v_call: TRBV4-1; cdr3_aa: ASARGTNGYEQY
j_call: TRBJ2-7; v_call: TRBV5-1; cdr3_aa: ASSLSGALYEQY
j_call: TRBJ1-2; v_call: TRBV19; cdr3_aa: ASSTGQGGGYT
j_call: TRBJ1-1; v_call: TRBV2; cdr3_aa: ASNFGQGRTEAF
j_call: TRBJ2-7; v_call: TRBV7-3; cdr3_aa: ASSSSLTSGSLY
j_call: .; v_call: TRBV5-1; cdr3_aa: ASSPDRVNSYEQY
j_call: TRBJ2-1; v_call: TRBV5-1; cdr3_aa: ASGLYNEQF
j_call: TRBJ2-1; v_call: TRBV27; cdr3_aa: ASSVLEASMREQF